One and the same sample provided the 21 T cell receptor beta chains below, sequenced in a study of control samples from healthy donors and cancer patients. The protocol was immunoSEQ multiplex PCR, while the TCRdb copy is restricted to in-frame clones and leaves out a portion. Of 99,000 or so clones listed, 82% were seen once; the top ten hold about 2%. Specimen: blood. These receptors originate from a man in his 60s in good health.

This sequence joins TRBV27 and TRBJ1-5; weak D call: TRBD1 (5 bases). The CDR3 covers 15 residues. Between the trimmed V and J ends, which lost 2 bases and 0 bases, there was a span of 8 bases. Germline loops: CDR1 MNHEY, CDR2 SMNVEV (reference sequence). The CDR3 spells CASSLTRDSNQPQHF. CDR3 nucleotides: TGTGCCAGCAGTTTAACCAGGGATAGCAATCAGCCCCAGCATTTT.

The genes are TRBV6-2 or TRBV6-3 and TRBJ2-7, with 7 nucleotides matching TRBD1. The junction had 16 bases not matched to a gene; V was cut back by 6 bases and J by 5 bases. Germline values: CDR1 MNHEY, CDR2 SVGEGT. The CDR3 is 16 residues long. The CDR3 loop reads CASSLGSTGSVHEQYF. The CDR3, as DNA: TGTGCCAGCAGCCTTGGGTCGACAGGGTCCGTCCACGAGCAGTACTTC.

The chain combines TRBV5-1 with TRBJ2-4; weak D call: TRBD2 (6 bases). Germline loops: CDR1 SGHRS, CDR2 YFSETQ. The CDR3 covers 14 residues. V lost 4 bases and J 1 base, leaving 9 bases between the germline ends. The chain's CDR3 is CASSGGTAKNIQYF. The CDR3 region has the DNA TGCGCCAGCAGCGGGGGGACGGCCAAAAACATTCAGTACTTC. Complete variable domain (other parts from reference TRBV5-1 and TRBJ2-4): KAGVTQTPRYLIKTRGQQVTLSCSPISGHRSVSWYQQTPGQGLQFLFEYFSETQRNKGNFPGRFSGRQFSNSRSEMNVSTLELGDSALYLCASSGGTAKNIQYFGAGTRLSVL.

The CDR3 region has the DNA TGTGCCAGCAGTTATGTCCGGACCGGAGGGTCCTATGGCTACACCTTC. This gives the protein CASSYVRTGGSYGYTF. This chain connects TRBV6-5 to TRBJ1-2; no clear D. Looked up from germline, CDR1 is MNHEY and CDR2 is SVGAGI. V lost 3 bases to trimming and J lost 4 bases, with 18 bases between them. This CDR3 contains 16 residues.

The chain links TRBV5-1 to TRBJ1-1, with 7 bases lining up with TRBD1. Germline CDR1 SGHRS, CDR2 YFSETQ. The junction had 7 bases not matched to a gene; V was cut back by 0 bases and J by 5 bases. CDR3 length equals 15 residues. CDR3: CASSLVQSGGTEAFF. CDR3 bases: TGCGCCAGCAGCTTGGTTCAATCAGGGGGGACTGAAGCTTTCTTT.

V usage is TRBV7-3 and J usage is TRBJ2-5; 12 bases agree with TRBD2. The CDR3 totals 15 residues. From germline, CDR1 is SGHTA and CDR2 FQGTGA. J lost 2 bases, V lost 6 bases, and 4 bases had no gene match. CDR3 in DNA: TGTGCCAGCAGGCCTCTAGCGGGGGGGCAAGAGACCCAGTACTTC. It specifies CASRPLAGGQETQYF.

The genes are TRBV6-5 and TRBJ2-3; 7 bases are shared with TRBD1. The germline V gene encodes CDR1 MNHEY and CDR2 SVGAGI. The CDR3 is 13 residues long. V trimming: 5 bases; J trimming: 3 bases; junction bases outside the gene matches: 2. The CDR3 spells CASSRDRTDTQYF. CDR3 DNA sequence: TGTGCCAGCAGTCGGGACAGAACAGATACGCAGTATTTT.

The chain combines TRBV7-6 with TRBJ2-2; 7 positions match TRBD1. Trimming removed 5 bases from V and 6 bases from J; junction bases left unmatched: 6. The CDR3 has 14 amino acids. CDR1 is SGHVS and CDR2 is FNYEAQ in the germline V gene. CDR3 sequence reads: CASSPTTGPGELFF. CDR3 bases: TGTGCCAGCAGCCCGACGACAGGGCCCGGGGAGCTGTTTTTT.

The V and J genes are TRBV5-6 and TRBJ1-1; D is ambiguous. There are 14 residues in the CDR3. Germline loops: CDR1 SGHDT, CDR2 YYEEEE. V lost 0 bases to trimming and J lost 2 bases, with 8 bases between them. The CDR3 is CASSLARSNTEAFF. Written as DNA, the CDR3 is TGTGCCAGCAGCTTGGCACGGTCTAACACTGAAGCTTTCTTT.

V usage is TRBV7-2 and J usage is TRBJ2-5, with D uncertain. The V end was cut by 6 bases, the J end by 5 bases, with 13 bases between. In germline, CDR1 is SGHTA, CDR2 FQGNSA. The CDR3 is 13 residues long. The CDR3 nucleotides are TGTGCCAGCAGTCCCGTACGCCAGGAGACCCAGTACTTC. Protein product: CASSPVRQETQYF.

The V and J genes are TRBV11-2 and TRBJ2-5; D perhaps matches TRBD2 (6 bases). V was clipped by 6 bases and J by 5 bases, with 16 bases between them. Germline CDR1 SGHAT, CDR2 FQNNGV. This CDR3 is 14 amino acids long. In DNA, the CDR3 is TGTGCCAGCAGTGCCCGGGGGATGGGGGAGACCCAGTACTTC. It is translated as CASSARGMGETQYF.

The chain joins TRBV30 to TRBJ2-7, with 9 bases aligning to TRBD2. CDR1 is GTSNPN and CDR2 is SVGIG in the germline V gene (reference sequence). CDR3 length equals 15 residues. The junction had 11 bases not matched to a gene; V was cut back by 2 bases and J by 6 bases. The CDR3 coding sequence is TGTGCCTGGAGTCAGAGGCTAGCGGGACCTCTCGAGCAGTACTTC. It specifies CAWSQRLAGPLEQYF. The full variable domain, in which reference TRBV30 and TRBJ2-7 provide the parts outside the CDR3, is SQTIHQWPATLVQPVGSPLSLECTVEGTSNPNLYWYRQAAGRGLQLLFYSVGIGQISSEVPQNLSASRPQDRQFILSSKKLLLSDSGFYLCAWSQRLAGPLEQYFGPGTRLTVT.

This clone was seen a handful of times. The chain joins TRBV29-1 to TRBJ1-4; TRBD1 aligns across 9 bases. Germline-derived CDR1 and CDR2 are SQVTM and ANQGSEA. J lost 8 bases, V lost 7 bases, and 8 bases had no gene match. The CDR3 extends over 13 amino acids. The CDR3 sequence is CSARRDRAEKLFF. In nucleotides, the CDR3 is TGCAGCGCCCGACGGGACAGGGCCGAAAAACTGTTTTTT.

The genes are TRBV5-5 and TRBJ2-7; D may be TRBD2 (6 bases). Germline CDR1 is SGHKS and CDR2 is YYEKEE (reference sequence). V lost 0 bases to trimming and J lost 6 bases, with 13 bases between them. The CDR3 is 14 amino acids. The CDR3 reads CASSLEEGRAEQYF. For the CDR3, the DNA is TGTGCCAGCAGCTTGGAGGAGGGCAGGGCCGAGCAGTACTTC.

The chain is built from TRBV6-5 and TRBJ2-5, with 7 bases fitting TRBD1. The CDR3 contains 14 residues. Germline V gene sequence: CDR1 MNHEY, CDR2 SVGAGI. The junction had 3 bases not matched to a gene; V was cut back by 5 bases and J by 0 bases. Here the CDR3 reads CASSRDSYQETQYF. Written as DNA, the CDR3 is TGTGCCAGCAGTAGGGACAGCTACCAAGAGACCCAGTACTTC.

The chain recombines TRBV28 with TRBJ2-7; D perhaps matches TRBD1 (5 bases). The CDR3 spans 13 residues. Germline V gives CDR1 MDHEN, CDR2 SYDVKM. V dropped 5 bases and J dropped 4 bases, with 12 bases sitting between them. CDR3 coding DNA: TGTGCCAGCAGTCAAAAGGACAATTACGAGCAGTACTTC. Translated, it gives CASSQKDNYEQYF. The complete variable domain, with remaining parts taken from reference TRBV28 and TRBJ2-7, reads DVKVTQSSRYLVKRTGEKVFLECVQDMDHENMFWYRQDPGLGLRLIYFSYDVKMKEKGDIPEGYSVSREKKERFSLILESASTNQTSMYLCASSQKDNYEQYFGPGTRLTVT.

The chain carries TRBV3-1 (or the pseudogene TRBV3-2) and TRBJ1-1; D possibly corresponds to TRBD1 (6 bases). V lost 2 bases, J lost 1 base, and 8 bases lay in between. The CDR3 covers 14 residues. Germline V gives CDR1 LGHDT, CDR2 YNNKEL (reference sequence). The CDR3 protein is CASSQLGGNTEAFF. In nucleotides, the CDR3 is TGTGCCAGCAGCCAATTAGGGGGGAACACTGAAGCTTTCTTT.

This clone appeared a few times. This rearrangement joins TRBV29-1 to TRBJ1-3; no reliable D call. Between the trimmed V and J ends, which lost 6 bases and 0 bases, there was a span of 9 bases. Germline V CDR1 and CDR2: SQVTM, ANQGSEA. The CDR3 runs to 13 residues. The CDR3 nucleotides are TGCAGCGTCGTGACCAGCTCTGGAAACACCATATATTTT. Residues: CSVVTSSGNTIYF.

This clone has a single count. V is TRBV9 and J is TRBJ2-3, with TRBD1 identical over 8 bases. The CDR3 totals 14 residues. Germline V gene sequence: CDR1 SGDLS, CDR2 YYNGEE. Losses at the gene ends were 4 bases for V and 4 bases for J; bases not matched to a gene: 5. CDR3 loop: CASSTDRVADTQYF. CDR3 bases: TGTGCCAGCAGCACGGACAGGGTCGCAGATACGCAGTATTTT.

CDR3 region: CASSEVQGLYTEAFF. Here the CDR3 DNA reads TGTGCCAGCAGTGAAGTGCAGGGTCTTTACACTGAAGCTTTCTTT. The chain employs TRBV25-1 and TRBJ1-1, with a tentative D call TRBD1 (5 bases). V was clipped by 2 bases and J by 3 bases, with 13 bases between them. CDR3 length equals 15 residues. From germline, CDR1 is MGHDK and CDR2 SYGVNS.

This clone was observed a handful of times. The rearrangement uses TRBV2 and TRBJ1-4; possible D gene TRBD1, 5 bases. CDR1 is SNHLY, CDR2 FYNNEI, per germline. The CDR3 extends over 13 amino acids. V dropped 7 bases and J dropped 5 bases, with 11 bases sitting between them. CDR3 region: CASNRDLNEKLFF. DNA of the CDR3: TGTGCCAGCAATAGGGACTTGAATGAAAAACTGTTTTTT.